Described below is a single T cell receptor beta chain sequence and its context. The germline CDR1 and CDR2 sequences are SGHDT and YYEEEE. The CDR3 contains 14 residues. V lost 0 bases and J lost 4, with 10 bases in between. This record comes from a study of cytomegalovirus exposure and HLA in healthy donors. Vbeta (60) and Jbeta (13) primers were used in the PCR. Generated by immunoSEQ multiplex PCR, the TCRdb table keeps only in-frame clones and is missing some. Of 110,000 to 150,000 clones detected, 70% appear once; the ten largest clones hold about 2.2%. The receptor's source is a woman between 55 and 75 years old in good health and CMV-seropositive. Sample: PBMCs. The chain joins TRBV5-6 to TRBJ1-2; TRBD1 is a possible D gene (5 bases). CDR3 nucleotide sequence: TGTGCCAGCAGCTTGGCCGACAGCCCCTATGGCTACACCTTC. Its translation: CASSLADSPYGYTF. Full variable domain (remainder filled in from reference TRBV5-6 and TRBJ1-2): DAGVTQSPTHLIKTRGQQVTLRCSPKSGHDTVSWYQQALGQGPQFIFQYYEEEERQRGNFPDRFSGHQFPNYSSELNVNALLLGDSALYLCASSLADSPYGYTFGSGTRLTVV.